These T cell receptor beta chains were read from a single sample in a study of control samples from healthy donors and cancer patients. Repertoires were generated with immunoSEQ multiplex PCR, while TCRdb's copy carries only in-frame clones and drops some. Altogether about 410,000 clones are present, 80% to 95% being singletons, with the ten largest covering around 6.4%. Sequencing was done on a sample of PBMCs. These receptors were taken from a man in his forties or fifties with head and neck cancer. The CDR3 runs from the conserved cysteine through the conserved F or W. The D gene is left open where the match is weak.

J: TRBJ2-5
D: TRBD1
V: TRBV27
DNA: TGTGCCAGCAGTCTAAACAGGGGTTACCAAGAGACCCAGTACTTC
CDR3: CASSLNRGYQETQYF

J: TRBJ2-7
D: .
V: TRBV6-6
DNA: TGTGCCAGCAGTTACTCGATCAAGGGCCGAACCTACGAGCAGTACTTC
CDR3: CASSYSIKGRTYEQYF

J: TRBJ2-7
D: .
V: TRBV5-6
DNA: TGTGCCAGCAGCAAGCGATTGACAGGCCTTACCCGTAGCTCCTACGAGCAGTACTTC
CDR3: CASSKRLTGLTRSSYEQYF

J: TRBJ2-1
D: .
V: TRBV4-1
DNA: TGCGCCAGCAGCCGGATTGGAAATGAGCAGTTCTTC
CDR3: CASSRIGNEQFF

J: TRBJ1-1
D: .
V: TRBV7-3
DNA: TGTGCCAGCAGCTTGGGACGGGGCGGGAACACTGAAGCTTTCTTT
CDR3: CASSLGRGGNTEAFF

J: TRBJ2-3
D: TRBD2
V: TRBV7-2
DNA: TGTGCCAGCAGCTTAATACGGGGGGTCGATACGCAGTATTTT
CDR3: CASSLIRGVDTQYF

J: TRBJ1-4
D: .
V: TRBV28
DNA: TGTGCCAGCAGCCCCGAAGGGAGGGGAGATAGTGAAAAACTGTTTTTT
CDR3: CASSPEGRGDSEKLFF

J: TRBJ2-1
D: .
V: TRBV27
DNA: TGTGCCAGCAGTTTACGCCCTAGCTCCTACAATGAGCAGTTCTTC
CDR3: CASSLRPSSYNEQFF

J: TRBJ1-2
D: TRBD1
V: TRBV29-1
DNA: TGCAGCGTAGCATTATTGTGGGACAGGGGCTTCTCCAACTATGGCTACACCTTC
CDR3: CSVALLWDRGFSNYGYTF

J: TRBJ2-7
D: TRBD2
V: TRBV12-5
DNA: TGTGTTAGTGGGCTCCCCGGGTTACTTAGCGGGAGTACGTACGAGCAGTACTTC
CDR3: CVSGLPGLLSGSTYEQYF

J: TRBJ2-7
D: TRBD1
V: TRBV12-5
DNA: TGTGCTAGTGGTCCGGACAGGGGGCTTTACGAGCAGTACTTC
CDR3: CASGPDRGLYEQYF

J: TRBJ1-5
D: .
V: TRBV10-2
DNA: TGCGCCAGCAGTGAGGTGGAGGCTGGAACTCAGCCCCAGCATTTT
CDR3: CASSEVEAGTQPQHF

J: TRBJ1-1
D: .
V: TRBV7-2
DNA: TGTGCCAGCAGTGCCCAGGGGAACACTGAAGCTTTCTTT
CDR3: CASSAQGNTEAFF

J: TRBJ2-1
D: TRBD2
V: TRBV7-3
DNA: TGTGCCAGCAGCCCGTGGGGACTAGCGGGAGCTAATGAGCAGTTCTTC
CDR3: CASSPWGLAGANEQFF

J: TRBJ2-1
D: TRBD2
V: TRBV12-5
DNA: TGTGCTAGTGGTCGAGATAGCGGGAGCGGGGCCTACAATGAGCAGTTCTTC
CDR3: CASGRDSGSGAYNEQFF

J: TRBJ1-3
D: .
V: TRBV30
DNA: TGTGCCTGGAGTTTTCAGGGTCATAAGGGAAACACCATATATTTT
CDR3: CAWSFQGHKGNTIYF

J: TRBJ2-2
D: .
V: TRBV6-5
DNA: TGTGCCAGTAAGCCCGCAGGGACCGGGGAGCTGTTTTTT
CDR3: CASKPAGTGELFF

J: TRBJ1-6
D: .
V: TRBV30
DNA: TGTGCCTGGAGTCGGGGGACGGGCTCCTATAATTCACCCCTCCACTTT
CDR3: CAWSRGTGSYNSPLHF

J: TRBJ1-5
D: .
V: TRBV6-1
DNA: TGTGCCAGCAGTGAAGATGGGGAAGTGGGCAATCAGCCCCAGCATTTT
CDR3: CASSEDGEVGNQPQHF

J: TRBJ2-3
D: .
V: TRBV11-3
DNA: TGTGCCAGCAGCCGAACAACTAGCCGAGTGGGTGATACGCAGTATTTT
CDR3: CASSRTTSRVGDTQYF